These T cell receptor beta chains were read from a single sample in a study of T cells in Graves' hyperthyroidism and ophthalmopathy. Each CDR3 protein is one row after TCRdb ran MiXCR on the multiplex PCR reads. Of 650,000 to 800,000 distinct CDR3 sequences in the sample, 45% are singletons; the top ten hold less than 9.5%. Source material: peripheral blood or thyroid tissue (not recorded which). The receptors originated from an adult man with Graves' disease, either hyperthyroidism or ophthalmopathy (not recorded which). Both conserved end residues are part of each CDR3. D genes are given only for firm matches. Size is omitted from some rows. Given values are once, few, many or a class for expanded clones.

cdr3_aa cdr3_nt v_call d_call j_call clone_size
CASIHRRVGTGEETQYF TGTGCCAGCATCCACCGTAGAGTAGGGACAGGGGAAGAGACCCAGTACTTC TRBV7-8 TRBD1 TRBJ2-5 .
CASKGQGAGNSPLHF TGTGCCAGCAAAGGACAGGGCGCTGGAAATTCACCCCTCCACTTT TRBV10-3 TRBD1 TRBJ1-6 .
CASSDDAGLKRTQYF TGTGCCAGCAGTGACGATGCGGGACTGAAGAGGACCCAGTACTTC TRBV2 . TRBJ2-5 .
CATSDSGKLFF TGTGCCACCAGTGACAGTGGAAAACTGTTTTTT TRBV24-1 . TRBJ1-4 many
CATLRTGGFEAFF TGTGCCACCTTAAGAACAGGGGGCTTTGAAGCTTTCTTT TRBV6-2/TRBV6-3 TRBD1 TRBJ1-1 few
CASSEQDGGEAFF TGTGCCAGCAGTGAACAGGACGGCGGTGAAGCTTTCTTT TRBV2 . TRBJ1-1 .
CASSWGGLTSEQYF TGTGCCAGCAGTTGGGGCGGACTGACCAGCGAGCAGTACTTC TRBV7-9 . TRBJ2-7 .
CATSDPRTGAREQYF TGTGCCACCAGTGATCCGAGGACAGGGGCGCGCGAGCAGTACTTC TRBV24-1 TRBD1 TRBJ2-7 few
CASSQDWDGEAFF TGTGCCAGCAGCCAAGATTGGGACGGTGAAGCTTTCTTT TRBV7-2 . TRBJ1-1 .
CASSGGTSQETQYF TGCGCCAGCAGCGGAGGGACAAGCCAAGAGACCCAGTACTTC TRBV5-1 . TRBJ2-5 once
CSVGSGGETQYF TGCAGCGTAGGCTCGGGGGGAGAGACCCAGTACTTC TRBV29-1 TRBD2 TRBJ2-5 .
CSAKTSRSRGEQYF TGCAGTGCCAAGACTAGCAGAAGTCGAGGCGAGCAGTACTTC TRBV20-1 TRBD2 TRBJ2-7 .
CASSLGAGKNTEAFF TGCGCCAGCAGCTTGGGTGCGGGGAAGAACACTGAAGCTTTCTTT TRBV5-1 . TRBJ1-1 many
CASSLEVGGGELFF TGTGCCAGCAGCTTAGAAGTGGGGGGCGGGGAGCTGTTTTTT TRBV7-9 . TRBJ2-2 .
CASSLGTGHNYGYTF TGTGCCAGCAGCTTAGGGACAGGCCATAACTATGGCTACACCTTC TRBV7-8 TRBD1 TRBJ1-2 many
CASSFGGPGGTGELFF TGTGCCAGCAGCTTCGGGGGACCGGGAGGCACCGGGGAGCTGTTTTTT TRBV11-1 TRBD2 TRBJ2-2 once
CASSYGTDNEQFF TGCGCCAGCAGCTATGGGACAGACAATGAGCAGTTCTTC TRBV5-1 TRBD1 TRBJ2-1 .
CASRDGQGSSSPLHF TGTGCCAGCAGGGACGGACAGGGGTCCTCTTCACCCCTCCACTTT TRBV5-6 TRBD1 TRBJ1-6 few
CASSWGGRDETQYF TGCGCCAGCAGCTGGGGGGGCAGGGACGAGACCCAGTACTTC TRBV5-1 . TRBJ2-5 .
CASTTGGRNNYGYTF TGTGCCAGCACTACCGGGGGACGGAATAACTATGGCTACACCTTC TRBV7-9 . TRBJ1-2 many
CASSYSAGLGTQYF TGTGCCAGCAGTTACTCGGCAGGGTTGGGGACCCAGTACTTC TRBV6-5 . TRBJ2-5 once
CASSALAGVDYEQYF TGTGCCAGCAGCGCCCTAGCGGGAGTGGATTACGAGCAGTACTTC TRBV9 TRBD2 TRBJ2-7 .
CASSGVSLGANVLTF TGTGCCAGTAGTGGGGTATCGCTCGGGGCCAACGTCCTGACTTTC TRBV19 . TRBJ2-6 once
CASSSGQGVMNTEAFF TGTGCCAGCAGTTCAGGACAGGGCGTAATGAACACTGAAGCTTTCTTT TRBV6-6 TRBD1 TRBJ1-1 few
CASSLLQGFRYTF TGTGCCAGCAGTCTGCTACAGGGGTTTCGCTACACCTTC TRBV7-9 TRBD1 TRBJ1-2 many
CSVGGQGQGSIGELFF TGCAGCGTCGGGGGACAGGGCCAGGGTAGCATCGGGGAGCTGTTTTTT TRBV29-1 TRBD1 TRBJ2-2 .
CASSLLRDRGNEQYF TGTGCCAGCAGTTTACTCCGGGACAGGGGGAACGAGCAGTACTTC TRBV12-3/TRBV12-4 TRBD1 TRBJ2-7 .